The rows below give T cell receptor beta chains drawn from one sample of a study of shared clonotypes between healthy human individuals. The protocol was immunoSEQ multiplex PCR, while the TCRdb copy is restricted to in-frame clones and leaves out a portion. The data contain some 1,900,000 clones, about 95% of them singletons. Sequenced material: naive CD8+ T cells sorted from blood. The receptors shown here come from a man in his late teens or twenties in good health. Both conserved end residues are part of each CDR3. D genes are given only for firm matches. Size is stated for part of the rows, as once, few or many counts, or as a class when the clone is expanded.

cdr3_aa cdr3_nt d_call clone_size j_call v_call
CASSVSPKTDNSNQPQHF TGTGCCAGCAGTGTCTCCCCCAAGACGGACAATAGCAATCAGCCCCAGCATTTT . . TRBJ1-5 TRBV2
CASSPSGGPYNEQFF TGTGCCAGCAGCCCCAGCGGGGGTCCCTACAATGAGCAGTTCTTC TRBD2 . TRBJ2-1 TRBV7-6
CASSLYRVSEKLFF TGTGCCAGCAGCTTATATCGGGTCAGTGAAAAACTGTTTTTT . . TRBJ1-4 TRBV13
CASSRWTVYEQYF TGTGCCAGCAGCAGGTGGACAGTGTACGAGCAGTACTTC . . TRBJ2-7 TRBV5-6
CASSFSPWRGIKDEQFF TGTGCCAGCAGTTTTAGCCCCTGGAGGGGCATAAAGGATGAGCAGTTCTTC . . TRBJ2-1 TRBV27
CASRDGQFTDEAFF TGTGCCAGCAGAGATGGACAGTTTACGGATGAAGCTTTCTTT . once TRBJ1-1 TRBV6-5
CASSRAGTSTYEQYF TGTGCCAGCAGTAGGGCCGGGACTAGCACCTACGAGCAGTACTTC TRBD2 few TRBJ2-7 TRBV5-4
CASSFTSGSLDEQFF TGTGCCAGCAGCTTTACTAGCGGGAGTTTGGATGAGCAGTTCTTC TRBD2 . TRBJ2-1 TRBV11-2
CASSRSTSGGTDTQYF TGCGCCAGCAGCCGTTCGACTAGCGGGGGCACAGATACGCAGTATTTT TRBD2 . TRBJ2-3 TRBV10-2
CASSGAGGHYEQYF TGCGCCAGCAGTGGAGCGGGGGGCCACTACGAGCAGTACTTC TRBD2 . TRBJ2-7 TRBV10-2
CASSAGQGATGELFF TGTGCCAGCAGTGCTGGACAGGGGGCAACCGGGGAGCTGTTTTTT TRBD1 . TRBJ2-2 TRBV6-1
CASSLRGVQETQYF TGTGCCAGCAGTTTAAGGGGGGTCCAAGAGACCCAGTACTTC . once TRBJ2-5 TRBV6-5
CASSLEPSTGELFF TGTGCCAGCAGCTTGGAGCCTTCTACCGGGGAGCTGTTTTTT . . TRBJ2-2 TRBV5-4
CAISISRTGRHEQYF TGTGCCATCAGTATTAGCCGGACAGGAAGACACGAGCAGTACTTC TRBD1 . TRBJ2-7 TRBV10-3
CASSPRLAGGEQYF TGTGCCAGCAGCCCGAGACTAGCGGGGGGAGAGCAGTACTTC TRBD2 . TRBJ2-7 TRBV5-8
CASSLTADTQYF TGTGCCAGCAGCTTAACGGCAGATACGCAGTATTTT . . TRBJ2-3 TRBV5-6
CASSQEDGTAEAQETQYF TGCGCCAGCAGTCAAGAAGATGGGACAGCCGAAGCACAAGAGACCCAGTACTTC TRBD1 . TRBJ2-5 TRBV10-2
CASSPPGGLNTGELFF TGTGCCAGCAGCCCCCCCGGGGGGTTAAACACCGGGGAGCTGTTTTTT TRBD2 . TRBJ2-2 TRBV5-4
CASGNRQADKTGELFF TGTGCCAGCGGGAACAGACAGGCCGATAAGACCGGGGAGCTGTTTTTT . . TRBJ2-2 TRBV13
CASVPGTGVGEQYF TGTGCCAGCGTACCAGGGACGGGAGTTGGCGAGCAGTACTTC . . TRBJ2-7 TRBV27
CASSQKEGVTYEQYF TGCGCCAGCAGCCAGAAGGAGGGGGTAACCTACGAGCAGTACTTC . once TRBJ2-7 TRBV4-1
CASVQDYEQYF TGCGCCAGCGTTCAGGATTACGAGCAGTACTTC . once TRBJ2-7 TRBV10-2
CASSEGKPRTGATGELFF TGTGCCAGCAGTGAAGGAAAACCCAGGACAGGGGCCACCGGGGAGCTGTTTTTT TRBD1 . TRBJ2-2 TRBV6-1
CASSEASYIAYNEQFF TGTGCCAGCAGTGAAGCCTCCTATATAGCCTACAATGAGCAGTTCTTC . . TRBJ2-1 TRBV6-1
CASSQERGAGTGELFF TGCGCCAGCAGCCAAGAGAGGGGGGCGGGGACCGGGGAGCTGTTTTTT . . TRBJ2-2 TRBV4-1
CASSLLEGAANEKLFF TGTGCCAGCAGTCTACTTGAGGGGGCGGCTAATGAAAAACTGTTTTTT TRBD1 . TRBJ1-4 TRBV7-9
CASSRPGLGTYNEQFF TGTGCCAGCAGTAGACCGGGACTGGGGACCTACAATGAGCAGTTCTTC . . TRBJ2-1 TRBV6-6
CASSSDLEETQYF TGTGCTAGCAGCTCAGACTTGGAAGAGACCCAGTACTTC . . TRBJ2-5 TRBV7-7
CASSPGLADYNEQFF TGTGCCAGCAGTCCAGGACTAGCGGACTACAATGAGCAGTTCTTC TRBD2 . TRBJ2-1 TRBV6-5
CASSFGAGEYTDTQYF TGTGCCAGCAGTTTTGGAGCGGGGGAGTACACAGATACGCAGTATTTT TRBD2 . TRBJ2-3 TRBV27
CASSQVFGGEDTEAFF TGTGCCAGCAGCCAAGTCTTCGGGGGGGAGGACACTGAAGCTTTCTTT . . TRBJ1-1 TRBV4-2
CASHEGGSSEQFF TGTGCCAGCCATGAGGGCGGGAGCAGTGAGCAGTTCTTC TRBD2 . TRBJ2-1 TRBV30
CASSPSLGDLSYNEQFF TGTGCCAGCAGCCCATCCCTAGGGGACCTCTCCTACAATGAGCAGTTCTTC . . TRBJ2-1 TRBV27
CASSLSGLYIEETQYF TGTGCCAGCAGTTTATCGGGACTATACATCGAAGAGACCCAGTACTTC TRBD2 . TRBJ2-5 TRBV27
CASSHTGINSDEQFF TGCGCCAGCAGCCACACAGGGATAAATTCTGATGAGCAGTTCTTC . once TRBJ2-1 TRBV4-1
CASSQDGLAGGDQYNEQFF TGTGCCAGCAGCCAAGACGGACTAGCGGGGGGCGATCAATACAATGAGCAGTTCTTC TRBD2 . TRBJ2-1 TRBV14
CASSSPGESYEQYF TGTGCCAGCAGCTCGCCGGGCGAGAGCTACGAGCAGTACTTC . . TRBJ2-7 TRBV4-2
CASSVVESGTYNEQFF TGTGCCAGCAGCGTAGTTGAAAGCGGGACCTACAATGAGCAGTTCTTC TRBD2 . TRBJ2-1 TRBV9
CSVDTGQSYEQYF TGCAGCGTTGACACGGGACAGAGCTACGAGCAGTACTTC TRBD1 . TRBJ2-7 TRBV29-1
CASSQTGIEQFF TGTGCCAGCAGTCAGACAGGGATTGAGCAGTTCTTC TRBD1 . TRBJ2-1 TRBV6-5
CASSTGSRSPYEQYF TGTGCCAGCAGCACAGGGAGTAGATCTCCCTACGAGCAGTACTTC . once TRBJ2-7 TRBV7-9
CASSPVLDTAIEQYF TGCGCCAGCAGCCCAGTCCTGGACACAGCGATCGAGCAGTACTTC . . TRBJ2-7 TRBV4-3
CSVSESSYNEQFF TGCAGCGTTAGCGAAAGCTCCTACAATGAGCAGTTCTTC . . TRBJ2-1 TRBV29-1
CASSEGWRNQPRHF TGCGCCAGCAGTGAGGGTTGGCGCAATCAGCCCCGGCATTTT . . TRBJ1-5 TRBV10-1
CASSSRPQGENYGYTF TGTGCCAGCAGCTCCCGCCCACAGGGTGAAAACTATGGCTACACCTTC . . TRBJ1-2 TRBV9
CASSVASGRGDTQYF TGTGCCAGCAGCGTAGCTAGCGGGAGAGGGGATACGCAGTATTTT TRBD2 . TRBJ2-3 TRBV9
CASSGTGRHLEQYF TGCGCCAGCAGTGGAACAGGAAGGCATCTCGAGCAGTACTTC . . TRBJ2-7 TRBV10-2
CASLTGANVLTF TGTGCCAGCCTCACTGGGGCCAACGTCCTGACTTTC . . TRBJ2-6 TRBV25-1
CASSWTGGDEQYF TGTGCCAGCAGCTGGACAGGGGGGGACGAGCAGTACTTC TRBD1 . TRBJ2-7 TRBV5-4
CASNIQGTDTQYF TGCGCCAGCAATATTCAGGGAACTGATACGCAGTATTTT . . TRBJ2-3 TRBV5-1
CASSPHGPPGAEAFF TGTGCCAGCAGCCCCCACGGGCCCCCCGGGGCTGAAGCTTTCTTT . . TRBJ1-1 TRBV7-9
CASSEGTRGVSYEQYF TGTGCCAGCAGCGAAGGAACGCGGGGGGTCTCCTACGAGCAGTACTTC TRBD2 . TRBJ2-7 TRBV28
CASSGFREETQYF TGTGCCAGCAGTGGGTTCAGGGAAGAGACCCAGTACTTC . . TRBJ2-5 TRBV28
CASSPAPEGYEQYF TGCGCCAGCAGCCCGGCCCCCGAGGGGTACGAGCAGTACTTC . . TRBJ2-7 TRBV4-1
CASSSLEYNSPLHF TGTGCCAGCAGTTCATTAGAGTATAATTCACCCCTCCACTTT . . TRBJ1-6 TRBV6-6